This T cell receptor beta chain was captured by sequencing in a study of blood T cell repertoires in COVID-19. The wider study: Sources were T cells, B-cell-depleted T cells, or PBMCs; the material itself was cDNA or gDNA.

Self-reported history from a screening survey and questionnaire set each donor's cohort. Trimming cost V 11 bases and J 6 bases, with 14 bases left between them. Germline CDR1 LNHDA, CDR2 SQIVND (reference sequence). CDR3 length: 11 amino acids. In the original processing: The authors estimated nucleated cell counts from reference gene primer amplification. The repertoire was sequenced with immunoSEQ multiplex PCR; TCRdb's copy has only in-frame clones and lacks some. From that table come the V and J calls and clone size; the DNA was used to work out D and trimming. Here the sample spans approximately 260,000 clones, around nine tenths being singletons.

The sequencing sample was made of PBMCs or T cells enriched from blood (not recorded which). This rearrangement joins TRBV19 to TRBJ2-7, with a weak D call TRBD2 (5 bases). This TCR was recovered from a woman in her sixties who had recovered from COVID-19. The CDR3 sequence is CAVGDGLEQYF. CDR3 DNA: TGTGCCGTGGGTGATGGACTCGAGCAGTACTTC.